The 24 T cell receptor beta chains below all came from one sample that was sequenced in a study of T cell changes during pregnancy in multiple sclerosis. Assay: immunoSEQ multiplex PCR; the TCRdb copy retains only in-frame clones and omits some. The table includes around 40,000 clones, about nine tenths detected once. The source material was CD4+ T cells from peripheral blood mononuclear cells, sampled in the first trimester of pregnancy. The origin of the receptors is a female donor in good health, enrolled as a control in a pregnancy study.

The CDR3 sequence: CASRGGGAPPINTDTQYF. The CDR3 region has the DNA TGTGCCAGCAGGGGCGGGGGGGCCCCCCCAATAAACACAGATACGCAGTATTTT. The J gene is TRBJ2-3, the V gene TRBV5-4; 9 bases line up with TRBD2. CDR1 and CDR2 from the germline V gene are SGHNT and YYREEE (reference sequence). The trim removed 5 bases at V and 2 bases at J, leaving 15 bases unmatched. The CDR3 is 18 residues long.

This clone occurred once. The gene calls are TRBV18 and TRBJ1-5, with a tentative D call TRBD1 (5 bases). The CDR3 consists of 13 residues. V dropped 5 bases and J dropped 3 bases, with 8 bases sitting between them. Germline V lookup: CDR1 KGHSH, CDR2 LQKENI. The DNA of the CDR3 is TGTGCCAGCTCAGGGGCTCTCAATCAGCCCCAGCATTTT. As protein: CASSGALNQPQHF.

CDR3 in DNA: TGTGCCAGTAGTATTACGCCTTCCGGGACAGCCCATGAAAAACTGTTTTTT. Translated: CASSITPSGTAHEKLFF. V gene TRBV19 combines with J gene TRBJ1-4; the match to TRBD1 covers 7 bases. V gave up 3 bases and J gave up 6 bases; unmatched junction bases: 13. The length of the CDR3 is 17 residues. Germline lookup yields CDR1 LNHDA and CDR2 SQIVND (reference sequence). The entire variable domain, with the rest obtained from reference TRBV19 and TRBJ1-4, is as follows: DGGITQSPKYLFRKEGQNVTLSCEQNLNHDAMYWYRQDPGQGLRLIYYSQIVNDFQKGDIAEGYSVSREKKESFPLTVTSAQKNPTAFYLCASSITPSGTAHEKLFFGSGTQLSVL.

The rearrangement links TRBV9 to TRBJ2-3, with D possibly being TRBD1 (5 bases). Germline values: CDR1 SGDLS, CDR2 YYNGEE. Trimming took off 0 bases at V and 1 base at J, with 12 bases between the two ends. CDR3 size: 16 residues. CDR3 residues: CASSVAALTGTDTQYF. As DNA, the CDR3 is TGTGCCAGCAGCGTAGCTGCGTTGACAGGCACAGATACGCAGTATTTT.

On this clone: A junction end diverges from the germline sequence, so it may reflect a read error. The chain links TRBV7-7 to TRBJ2-5; 7 positions match TRBD1. The CDR3 is made up of 13 amino acids. Germline values: CDR1 SSHAT, CDR2 FNYEAQ (reference sequence). The CDR3 DNA is TGTGCTAGCAGCTTTGACAGGGTTCAGACCCAGTACTTC. Encoded protein: CASSFDRVQTQYF.

In its sample, this clone was seen once. The gene calls are TRBV9 and TRBJ1-4; tentative D call: TRBD1 (6 bases). The CDR3 is made up of 16 amino acids. Germline CDR1 and CDR2: SGDLS and YYNGEE. V lost 0 bases to trimming and J lost 7 bases, with 16 bases between them. The CDR3 coding sequence is TGTGCCAGCAGCGTAGGAGGGGGATACAATGGTGAAAAACTGTTTTTT. Translating it yields CASSVGGGYNGEKLFF.

This clone was seen once. The CDR3 loop is CASTSGGGADTQYF. The CDR3 nucleotides read TGTGCCAGTACAAGCGGGGGGGGCGCAGATACGCAGTATTTT. The chain is built from TRBV19 and TRBJ2-3; 10 positions match TRBD2. This CDR3 region has 14 residues. J lost 4 bases, V lost 7 bases, and 5 bases had no gene match. Germline V lookup: CDR1 LNHDA, CDR2 SQIVND (reference sequence).

The gene calls are TRBV11-2 and TRBJ2-7, with 7 positions matching TRBD2. CDR1 is SGHAT, CDR2 FQNNGV, per germline. V was clipped by 5 bases and J by 3 bases; unmatched bases: 10. The CDR3 loop spans 15 amino acids. CDR3 DNA: TGTGCCAGCAGCCTCGAGGGAAGGGACTACTACGAGCAGTACTTC. Translation: CASSLEGRDYYEQYF.

This clone was seen once. The chain has TRBV5-8 and TRBJ1-5, with 10 positions matching TRBD1. The trim removed 4 bases at V and 4 bases at J, leaving 2 bases unmatched. The CDR3 length is 14 residues. From germline, CDR1 is SGHTS and CDR2 YDEGEE. This chain's CDR3 is CASSRQGANQPQHF. DNA for the CDR3: TGTGCCAGCAGCCGACAGGGGGCAAATCAGCCCCAGCATTTT.

This clone was seen only once. The genes are TRBV5-1 and TRBJ2-7; possibly TRBD2 for D (6 bases). CDR3 size: 14 residues. Germline V CDR1 and CDR2: SGHRS, YFSETQ. The germline V and J ends were trimmed by 1 base and 3 bases, with 11 bases remaining between them. CDR3 residues: CASSLTSPGYEQYF. CDR3 nucleotide sequence: TGCGCCAGCAGCTTGACTAGCCCTGGCTACGAGCAGTACTTC.

The table lists this clone with a count of one. This chain connects TRBV4-3 to TRBJ2-1, with 10 bases matching TRBD2. CDR1 LGHNA and CDR2 YSLEER come from the germline V gene. The ends lost 2 bases at V and 6 bases at J; junction bases unmatched: 4. This CDR3 has 15 amino acids. DNA for the CDR3: TGCGCCAGCAGCCAACTAGCGGGGGCTTTCAATGAGCAGTTCTTC. As protein: CASSQLAGAFNEQFF.

V gene TRBV6-5 combines with J gene TRBJ2-1; D might be TRBD2 (6 bases). The germline V gene has CDR1 MNHEY and CDR2 SVGAGI. This CDR3 spans 14 amino acids. Trimming cost V 7 bases and J 8 bases, with 18 bases left between them. CDR3 sequence reads: CASTNFPGEHEQFF. As DNA, the CDR3 is TGTGCCAGCACCAATTTCCCGGGGGAACATGAGCAGTTCTTC.

The chain couples TRBV5-1 to TRBJ2-5, with TRBD2 as a possible D gene (7 bases). CDR1 and CDR2 (germline): SGHRS, YFSETQ. Trimming shortened V by 3 bases and J by 5 bases, and 17 bases separated the two germline ends. This CDR3 comprises 15 residues. CDR3 nucleotide sequence: TGCGCCAGCAGCTCCTCGGGGGGCTTGGGGGAGACCCAGTACTTC. This sequence encodes CASSSSGGLGETQYF.

The rearrangement links TRBV2 to TRBJ2-7; D unresolved. Germline lookup yields CDR1 SNHLY and CDR2 FYNNEI. Trimming removed 4 bases from V and 3 bases from J, with 7 bases in between. This CDR3 is 12 amino acids long. The CDR3 sequence: CASSANSYEQYF. CDR3 DNA: TGTGCCAGCAGTGCGAACAGCTACGAGCAGTACTTC.

The chain joins TRBV2 to TRBJ1-6; weak D call: TRBD1 (6 bases). The V end was cut by 6 bases, the J end by 0 bases, with 9 bases between. This CDR3 spans 15 amino acids. Germline V gives CDR1 SNHLY, CDR2 FYNNEI. In DNA form, the CDR3 reads TGTGCCAGCAGAGGACAGAGCTCCTATAATTCACCCCTCCACTTT. Residues: CASRGQSSYNSPLHF.

V and J are TRBV27 and TRBJ1-1, with TRBD1 identical over 7 bases. The V and J ends lost 0 bases and 1 base, in that order; junction bases with no gene match: 11. Looked up from germline, CDR1 is MNHEY and CDR2 is SMNVEV (reference sequence). The CDR3 contains 18 residues. In nucleotides, the CDR3 is TGTGCCAGCAGTTTATCGCCCCGGGGGCCAGGGGGGAACACTGAAGCTTTCTTT. Translating it yields CASSLSPRGPGGNTEAFF.

The genes are TRBV28 and TRBJ2-5, with TRBD2 matching 9 bases. With 8 bases clipped from V and 5 bases from J, the junction kept 15 bases outside the gene matches. CDR3 length: 16 amino acids. Germline V gene lookup returns CDR1 MDHEN and CDR2 SYDVKM. Here the CDR3 reads CASYRPGLAGRETQYF. DNA of the CDR3: TGTGCCAGCTACCGACCGGGACTAGCCGGGAGGGAGACCCAGTACTTC.

The V and J genes are TRBV4-2 and TRBJ1-2; the match to TRBD1 covers 10 bases. This CDR3 has 14 amino acids. With V trimmed by 4 bases and J by 6 bases, 5 bases remained unmatched. The germline V gene encodes CDR1 LGHNA and CDR2 YNFKEQ. The CDR3 region is CASSPTGGRDGYTF. DNA for the CDR3: TGTGCCAGCAGCCCGACAGGGGGCCGGGATGGCTACACCTTC.

The V and J genes are TRBV6-6 and TRBJ2-3; maybe TRBD2 (7 bases). This CDR3 spans 16 amino acids. The ends were cut back, 6 bases at V and 10 bases at J, with 26 bases in the middle. The germline V gene has CDR1 MNHNY and CDR2 SVGAGI (reference sequence). The CDR3 spells CASSRGGTGGSLPQYF. In DNA form, the CDR3 reads TGTGCCAGCAGCCGAGGGGGAACGGGGGGCTCTCTTCCGCAGTATTTT.

The V and J genes are TRBV25-1 and TRBJ2-7; a weak D match, TRBD1 (6 bases). Germline V CDR1 and CDR2: MGHDK, SYGVNS. V was clipped by 4 bases and J by 8 bases, with 18 bases between them. This CDR3 contains 14 residues. The CDR3 reads CASSGTDWGGKQYF. In nucleotides, the CDR3 is TGTGCCAGCAGTGGGACAGATTGGGGTGGTAAGCAGTACTTC.

This chain uses TRBV2 with TRBJ2-5, with TRBD2 identical over 10 bases. The CDR3 covers 15 residues. V shed 6 bases, J shed 1 base, and the junction held 5 bases outside the gene matches. The germline CDR1 and CDR2 sequences are SNHLY and FYNNEI. The CDR3 protein is CASRPSGRTQETQYF. CDR3 bases: TGTGCCAGCAGGCCTAGCGGGAGAACCCAAGAGACCCAGTACTTC.

The CDR3 protein is CASSFSGGHSGANVLTF. The CDR3 DNA sequence: TGTGCCAGCAGCTTTAGCGGGGGTCATTCTGGGGCCAACGTCCTGACTTTC. J is TRBJ2-6 and V is TRBV7-2, with 9 bases matching TRBD2. The germline CDR1 and CDR2 sequences are SGHTA and FQGNSA. After removal of 3 bases from V and 1 base from J, the junction contained 4 bases not matched to a gene. The CDR3 contains 17 residues.

The chain joins TRBV6-5 to TRBJ1-5; D may be TRBD1 (5 bases). This CDR3 has 15 amino acids. Germline CDR1 reads MNHEY; CDR2 reads SVGAGI. Trimming shortened V by 5 bases and J by 4 bases, and 15 bases separated the two germline ends. CDR3 loop: CASSKQKGANQPQHF. The CDR3 DNA reads as TGTGCCAGCAGTAAACAGAAAGGGGCTAATCAGCCCCAGCATTTT.

The rearrangement links TRBV30 to TRBJ2-7; 8 bases match TRBD2. Looked up from germline, CDR1 is GTSNPN and CDR2 is SVGIG (reference sequence). J lost 0 bases, V lost 3 bases, and 4 bases had no gene match. CDR3 length: 14 residues. CDR3 protein: CAWRGRGVSYEQYF. The CDR3 DNA reads TGTGCCTGGAGGGGGCGGGGGGTCTCCTACGAGCAGTACTTC.